This T cell receptor beta chain was identified during a study of T cells in Graves' hyperthyroidism and ophthalmopathy. Study results and limitations: Blood also showed most of the thyroid clonotypes that were expanded above 0.001.

The investigators amplified TCR beta CDR3 regions from RNA transcripts. The TCR CDR3 first-round RT-PCR relied on the HTBI primer set. Each CDR3 protein is one row after TCRdb ran MiXCR on the multiplex PCR reads. Among nearly 600,000 distinct CDR3 sequences, around 13% were seen once, and the ten largest hold roughly 5.7%. This clonotype was observed a handful of times. Its matching antigen is unknown. The V and J ends lost 4 bases and 7 bases respectively, with 21 bases between them. Germline lookup yields CDR1 SGHRS and CDR2 YFSETQ. The CDR3 consists of 16 residues. Source material for PBMCs was less than 12 ml fresh peripheral blood.

The TCR sequence derives from a woman under 40 with Graves' hyperthyroidism that later progressed to Graves' ophthalmopathy. Sequencing was performed on blood. V usage is TRBV5-1 and J usage is TRBJ2-1; D is perhaps TRBD2 (6 bases). The CDR3 loop is CASSPENDPGDNEQFF. Here the CDR3 DNA reads TGCGCCAGCAGCCCCGAGAACGACCCGGGGGATAATGAGCAGTTCTTC.